One sample yielded the 26 T cell receptor beta chains listed below, sequenced in a study of T cell responses to AZD1222 COVID-19 vaccine. Libraries were prepared by immunoSEQ multiplex PCR; TCRdb keeps only in-frame clonotypes and omits some of them. The sample holds 150,000 to 200,000 clones, 80% to 95% seen once. The material sequenced was peripheral blood, taken on day 0 of AZD1222 vaccination. Receptors originate from an adult in good health.

V gene TRBV24-1 combines with J gene TRBJ1-1; D might be TRBD1 (5 bases). The CDR3 is 14 residues long. Trimming cost V 5 bases and J 3 bases, with 12 bases left between them. CDR1 KGHDR and CDR2 SFDVKD come from the germline V gene. The CDR3 sequence is CATSVSGWDTEAFF. The DNA of the CDR3 is TGTGCCACCAGTGTGTCAGGGTGGGACACTGAAGCTTTCTTT.

The chain combines TRBV9 with TRBJ2-7; the match to TRBD1 covers 7 bases. CDR3 size: 13 residues. Per germline, CDR1 SGDLS and CDR2 YYNGEE. J was trimmed by 4 bases and V by 1 base; bases with no gene match: 2. In nucleotides, the CDR3 is TGTGCCAGCAGCGTAAGACAGGGATACGAGCAGTACTTC. It translates to CASSVRQGYEQYF. Full variable domain (remainder filled in from reference TRBV9 and TRBJ2-7): DSGVTQTPKHLITATGQRVTLRCSPRSGDLSVYWYQQSLDQGLQFLIQYYNGEERAKGNILERFSAQQFPDLHSELNLSSLELGDSALYFCASSVRQGYEQYFGPGTRLTVT.

The chain carries TRBV4-1 and TRBJ2-4; TRBD2 agrees at 9 bases. The junction had 14 bases not matched to a gene; V was cut back by 0 bases and J by 2 bases. The CDR3 sequence is 20 residues long. Germline V gene sequence: CDR1 MGHRA, CDR2 YSYEKL. The CDR3 DNA reads as TGCGCCAGCAGCCAAGATGCGGGTATAGCGGGAGTGTTAACCAAAAACATTCAGTACTTC. Its translation: CASSQDAGIAGVLTKNIQYF.

This clone was detected only once. Other DNA sequences within the sample encode an identical CDR3. The chain carries TRBV11-3 and TRBJ1-2; TRBD1 might be the D (6 bases). The CDR3 loop spans 14 amino acids. Germline assignment: CDR1 SGHNT and CDR2 YENEEA. The ends were cut back, 3 bases at V and 3 bases at J, with 11 bases in the middle. CDR3 region: CASSLGGQHYGYTF. The CDR3 DNA reads as TGTGCCAGCAGCTTGGGAGGACAGCACTATGGCTACACCTTC.

The chain joins TRBV6-5 to TRBJ1-4; weak D call: TRBD1 (5 bases). The length of the CDR3 is 14 residues. Germline V gene sequence: CDR1 MNHEY, CDR2 SVGAGI. Deletions cut 7 bases from V and 8 bases from J, with 17 bases between. CDR3 protein: CASTPTGPREKLFF. The CDR3 coding sequence is TGTGCCAGCACACCAACAGGACCCAGGGAAAAACTGTTTTTT.

The chain carries TRBV18 and TRBJ1-5; 7 positions match TRBD1. Germline V gene lookup returns CDR1 KGHSH and CDR2 LQKENI. With 3 bases clipped from V and 0 bases from J, the junction kept 2 bases outside the gene matches. The CDR3 is 15 amino acids. For the CDR3, the DNA is TGTGCCAGCTCACCGGGACAGCTTAGCAATCAGCCCCAGCATTTT. It encodes CASSPGQLSNQPQHF.

This chain joins TRBV5-1 and TRBJ1-1; no clear D. The CDR3 loop spans 11 amino acids. V was shortened by 7 bases and J by 1 base, with 5 bases between the two germline ends. Germline CDR1 reads SGHRS; CDR2 reads YFSETQ. The CDR3 here is CASGTNTEAFF. The CDR3 nucleotides read TGCGCCAGCGGCACGAACACTGAAGCTTTCTTT.

This chain links TRBV15 with TRBJ2-7; 8 bases are shared with TRBD1. Germline V gene lookup returns CDR1 LNHNV and CDR2 YYDKDF (reference sequence). The V gene end was trimmed by 4 bases and the J gene end by 2 bases; junction bases not matched to a gene: 7. This CDR3 spans 15 amino acids. CDR3 DNA sequence: TGTGCCACCAGCACACGGACAGGGCCCGCCTACGAGCAGTACTTC. It codes for CATSTRTGPAYEQYF.

The chain has TRBV7-2 and TRBJ2-5; a possible D gene is TRBD2 (6 bases). V lost 0 bases and J 11 bases, leaving 13 bases between the germline ends. Germline V gene sequence: CDR1 SGHTA, CDR2 FQGNSA. This CDR3 comprises 13 residues. CDR3 coding DNA: TGTGCCAGCAGCTTAGCGGGAGGCGAGGCTCAGTACTTC. It codes for CASSLAGGEAQYF.

V and J are TRBV2 and TRBJ1-1; D not certain. CDR3 length: 14 amino acids. The germline CDR1 and CDR2 sequences are SNHLY and FYNNEI. The V end lost 7 bases, the J end lost 5 bases, and 17 bases lay between the germline ends. CDR3 in DNA: TGTGCCAGCACAAATCACCTCCGGGGAACTGAAGCTTTCTTT. This encodes CASTNHLRGTEAFF.

The rearrangement joins TRBV30 to TRBJ2-6, with D hard to call. Looked up from germline, CDR1 is GTSNPN and CDR2 is SVGIG (reference sequence). The V end was cut by 0 bases, the J end by 2 bases, with 8 bases between. CDR3 length: 15 residues. The CDR3 spells CAWSVRQTGANVLTF. CDR3 sequence (DNA): TGTGCCTGGAGTGTCCGACAAACTGGGGCCAACGTCCTGACTTTC.

This sequence joins TRBV28 and TRBJ2-7; tentatively, D is TRBD2 (6 bases). The CDR3 has 14 amino acids. From germline, CDR1 is MDHEN and CDR2 SYDVKM. V lost 2 bases to trimming and J lost 0 bases, with 8 bases between them. Here the CDR3 reads CASSLPGASYEQYF. The CDR3 DNA reads as TGTGCCAGCAGTTTACCGGGAGCCTCCTACGAGCAGTACTTC.

The chain employs TRBV3-1 (or the pseudogene TRBV3-2) and TRBJ1-2, with 9 bases aligning to TRBD1. The V and J ends lost 3 bases and 4 bases, in that order; junction bases with no gene match: 6. This CDR3 has 15 amino acids. The germline V gene encodes CDR1 LGHDT and CDR2 YNNKEL (reference sequence). As DNA, the CDR3 is TGTGCCAGCAGCCATAGGGACAGGGTCGGCTATGGCTACACCTTC. Protein sequence: CASSHRDRVGYGYTF.

This sequence joins TRBV7-6 and TRBJ2-2, with D possibly matching TRBD2 (7 bases). Germline loops: CDR1 SGHVS, CDR2 FNYEAQ. The V end was cut by 3 bases, the J end by 6 bases, with 14 bases between. The CDR3 is made up of 15 amino acids. The CDR3 nucleotides read TGTGCCAGCAGCTTTGCTGCGGGGGCGGCCGGGGAGCTGTTTTTT. Its translation: CASSFAAGAAGELFF.

The chain recombines TRBV2 with TRBJ1-6; the D is unclear. The germline CDR1 and CDR2 sequences are SNHLY and FYNNEI. The CDR3 has 14 amino acids. V was trimmed by 2 bases and J by 8 bases, leaving 10 bases between them. The CDR3 nucleotides are TGTGCCAGCAGTGAAACGTGGGCGGATTCACCCCTCCACTTT. This codes for CASSETWADSPLHF.

This chain joins TRBV6-2 or TRBV6-3 and TRBJ1-1; D unclear. CDR3 size: 19 residues. Germline V gene data show CDR1 as MNHEY and CDR2 as SVGEGT. Trimming stripped 0 bases from V and 1 base from J, with 21 bases between. CDR3 protein: CASSYSRFAPWAPNTEAFF. CDR3 in DNA: TGTGCCAGCAGTTACTCGAGATTTGCTCCGTGGGCCCCGAACACTGAAGCTTTCTTT.

The rearrangement links TRBV24-1 to TRBJ1-2; 8 nucleotides align to TRBD1. This CDR3 is 13 amino acids long. The V gene end was trimmed by 7 bases and the J gene end by 8 bases; junction bases not matched to a gene: 8. Germline CDR1 is KGHDR and CDR2 is SFDVKD. The CDR3 protein is CATRRTGSGGYTF. CDR3 nucleotides: TGTGCCACCAGGAGGACAGGGTCAGGAGGCTACACCTTC.

This chain uses TRBV5-1 with TRBJ2-1; 8 nucleotides match TRBD2. Trimming at V came to 0 bases and at J to 7 bases, leaving 0 bases not matched to a gene. The CDR3 is 13 amino acids. Germline CDR1 and CDR2: SGHRS and YFSETQ. CDR3 coding DNA: TGCGCCAGCAGCTTGGCTAGCGGGAATGAGCAGTTCTTC. Encoded protein: CASSLASGNEQFF. The complete variable domain, with remaining parts taken from reference TRBV5-1 and TRBJ2-1, reads KAGVTQTPRYLIKTRGQQVTLSCSPISGHRSVSWYQQTPGQGLQFLFEYFSETQRNKGNFPGRFSGRQFSNSRSEMNVSTLELGDSALYLCASSLASGNEQFFGPGTRLTVL.

This chain links TRBV7-9 with TRBJ2-1, with D perhaps matching TRBD1 (6 bases). CDR1 is SEHNR, CDR2 FQNEAQ, per germline (reference sequence). Trimming removed 4 bases from V and 8 bases from J, with 15 bases in between. The CDR3 runs to 14 residues. CDR3 DNA sequence: TGTGCCAGCAGCTACCACCGGGACACCGATGAGCAGTTCTTC. Residues: CASSYHRDTDEQFF.

J is TRBJ2-3 and V is TRBV10-3; TRBD1 matches at 8 bases. Germline V lookup: CDR1 ENHRY, CDR2 SYGVKD. This CDR3 comprises 17 residues. V lost 2 bases to trimming and J lost 1 base; unmatched junction nucleotides: 8. The CDR3 here is CAISEPGTGYGTDTQYF. In nucleotides, the CDR3 is TGTGCCATCAGTGAGCCTGGGACAGGATACGGCACAGATACGCAGTATTTT.

This clone appeared once. This sequence joins TRBV24-1 and TRBJ1-2; D is unresolved. CDR3 length: 14 residues. V was pared by 5 bases and J by 8 bases, with 17 bases between. The germline gives CDR1 KGHDR, CDR2 SFDVKD. This chain's CDR3 is CATSAMGPAGGYTF. CDR3 DNA: TGTGCCACCAGTGCCATGGGCCCCGCCGGCGGCTACACCTTC.

The chain carries TRBV6-5 and TRBJ2-7; 9 bases are shared with TRBD2. The germline CDR1 and CDR2 sequences are MNHEY and SVGAGI. The CDR3 runs 14 residues. J was trimmed by 1 base and V by 6 bases; bases with no gene match: 4. The CDR3 region is CASSRLAESYEQYF. CDR3 nucleotides: TGTGCCAGCAGCCGACTAGCGGAATCCTACGAGCAGTACTTC.

The table lists this clone with a count of one. The J gene is TRBJ2-7, the V gene TRBV6-2 or TRBV6-3, with D possibly being TRBD2 (5 bases). V was pared by 5 bases and J by 6 bases, with 11 bases between. Per the germline V gene, CDR1 is MNHEY and CDR2 is SVGEGT. The CDR3 has 12 residues. This chain's CDR3 is CASSQTSGEQYF. DNA of the CDR3: TGTGCCAGCAGTCAAACTAGTGGCGAGCAGTACTTC.

The DNA of the CDR3 is TGTGCCAGCAGCCAAGGACGCGCGCGCAATGAGCAGTTCTTC. Protein product: CASSQGRARNEQFF. The V and J genes are TRBV7-3 and TRBJ2-1, with D unclear. This CDR3 comprises 14 residues. Trimming took 5 bases from V and 6 from J, leaving 14 bases between them. In germline, CDR1 is SGHTA, CDR2 FQGTGA.

A word on this clone: Compared with germline, one end of the junction differs, possibly owing to a read error. The gene calls are TRBV2 and TRBJ2-7, with 9 bases matching TRBD2. The CDR3 sequence is 15 residues long. Germline CDR1 and CDR2: SNHLY and FYNNEI. In DNA, the CDR3 is TGTGCCAGCAGGGAAGGGGGACTAGCTCCGTACGAGCAGTACTTC. Amino acid sequence: CASREGGLAPYEQYF.

V gene TRBV27 combines with J gene TRBJ1-1, with D possibly TRBD1 on 6 matching bases. The ends were cut back, 2 bases at V and 4 bases at J, with 14 bases in the middle. This CDR3 region has 15 residues. CDR1 and CDR2 from the germline V gene are MNHEY and SMNVEV (reference sequence). CDR3 protein: CASSLTGRGSTEAFF. As DNA, the CDR3 is TGTGCCAGCAGTTTAACCGGCAGGGGATCCACTGAAGCTTTCTTT.